The 14 T cell receptor beta chains reported below all come from one sample, sequenced in a study of graft-versus-host responses after intestinal transplantation. Their specific antigens are unknown. Only in-frame clones appear in the TCRdb table, and some are missing; sequencing was by immunoSEQ multiplex PCR. The table shows roughly 96,000 clones, with 91% occurring only once. The source was unstimulated CD8+ T cells sorted from spleen or lymph node cells, collected before intestinal transplant. The receptors here all came from a human donor who received an intestinal transplant.

This clone showed up just a few times. The J gene is TRBJ2-1, the V gene TRBV5-6; D is perhaps TRBD1 (5 bases). V shed 2 bases and J shed 6 bases, with 9 bases lying between them. In germline, CDR1 is SGHDT, CDR2 YYEEEE. This CDR3 has 13 residues. This CDR3 is CASSFAGLNEQFF. CDR3 sequence (DNA): TGTGCCAGCAGCTTTGCAGGGCTCAATGAGCAGTTCTTC.

The count of this clone is one. The J gene is TRBJ2-7, the V gene TRBV10-2; 8 nucleotides match TRBD2. CDR3 length: 13 residues. V lost 6 bases, J lost 2 bases, and 3 bases stayed unmatched. Looked up from germline, CDR1 is WSHSY and CDR2 is SAAADI. As DNA, the CDR3 is TGCGCCAGCAGCGCCGGGGGGGCCTACGAGCAGTACTTC. It is translated as CASSAGGAYEQYF.

This rearrangement joins TRBV11-2 to TRBJ1-1, with D hard to call. The CDR3 has 12 residues. V was clipped by 4 bases and J by 5 bases, with 8 bases between them. Per the germline V gene, CDR1 is SGHAT and CDR2 is FQNNGV. The CDR3: CASSSQWTEAFF. The CDR3, as DNA: TGTGCCAGCAGCTCGCAGTGGACTGAAGCTTTCTTT.

The chain uses TRBV9 and TRBJ2-7; possible D gene TRBD1, 7 bases. There are 14 residues in the CDR3. Deletions cut 0 bases from V and 5 bases from J, with 12 bases between. The germline V gene encodes CDR1 SGDLS and CDR2 YYNGEE. The chain's CDR3 is CASSVAEGAHEQYF. The CDR3 DNA sequence: TGTGCCAGCAGCGTAGCGGAGGGGGCCCACGAGCAGTACTTC.

The rearrangement uses TRBV29-1 and TRBJ2-1; D is undetermined. This CDR3 contains 16 residues. V was clipped by 2 bases and J by 0 bases, with 14 bases between them. Germline loops: CDR1 SQVTM, CDR2 ANQGSEA. As DNA, the CDR3 is TGCAGCGTTGAAATTCTAGAAACGGGCTCCTACAATGAGCAGTTCTTC. Protein product: CSVEILETGSYNEQFF.

The V call is TRBV6-5, the J call TRBJ1-4; D possibly corresponds to TRBD1 (5 bases). Germline CDR1 MNHEY, CDR2 SVGAGI. CDR3 length equals 15 residues. The V end lost 5 bases, the J end lost 6 bases, and 16 bases lay between the germline ends. Written as DNA, the CDR3 is TGTGCCAGCAGTCTTGGGACTGCACCCCATGAAAAACTGTTTTTT. As protein: CASSLGTAPHEKLFF.

Only one count was recorded for this clone. The J gene is TRBJ2-5, the V gene TRBV11-2, with TRBD1 matching 8 bases. Germline-derived CDR1 and CDR2 are SGHAT and FQNNGV. Unmatched junction bases numbered 6, after V lost 7 bases and J lost 2 bases. This CDR3 has 14 residues. The CDR3 nucleotides are TGTGCCAGCACCCCCGGGACAGGACAAGAGACCCAGTACTTC. Its translation: CASTPGTGQETQYF.

CDR3 residues: CASSQGWQGTGELFF. Written as DNA, the CDR3 is TGTGCCAGCAGCCAAGGCTGGCAGGGCACCGGGGAGCTGTTTTTT. This chain connects TRBV4-2 to TRBJ2-2; D may be TRBD1 (5 bases). Trimming removed 1 base from V and 4 bases from J, with 10 bases in between. This CDR3 spans 15 amino acids. Germline lookup yields CDR1 LGHNA and CDR2 YNFKEQ.

The chain links TRBV5-1 to TRBJ2-7; 7 nucleotides match TRBD1. CDR3 length equals 13 residues. Germline V gene lookup returns CDR1 SGHRS and CDR2 YFSETQ. V lost 3 bases and J lost 3; bases outside the gene matches: 3. The DNA for the CDR3 is TGCGCCAGCAGCTGGGGGACAGACTACGAGCAGTACTTC. Amino acids: CASSWGTDYEQYF.

The chain uses TRBV7-8 and TRBJ2-7; 13 bases agree with TRBD2. The length of the CDR3 is 15 residues. Germline CDR1 SGHVS, CDR2 FQNEAQ. V was pared by 6 bases and J by 3 bases, with 5 bases of the junction left unmatched. This CDR3 reads CASRLGTSGNYEQYF. The CDR3 DNA reads TGTGCCAGCAGACTCGGGACTAGCGGGAACTACGAGCAGTACTTC. Based on the CDR3 plus reference TRBV7-8 and TRBJ2-7, the full variable domain is GAGVSQSPRYKVAKRGQDVALRCDPISGHVSLFWYQQALGQGPEFLTYFQNEAQLDKSGLPSDRFFAERPEGSVSTLKIQRTQQEDSAVYLCASRLGTSGNYEQYFGPGTRLTVT.

The V and J genes are TRBV28 and TRBJ2-7, with TRBD2 matching over 9 bases. The V gene's germline CDR1 is MDHEN and CDR2 SYDVKM. CDR3 length: 14 residues. Unmatched junction bases numbered 1, after V lost 2 bases and J lost 2 bases. CDR3 sequence (DNA): TGTGCCAGCAGTTTACTAGCGGGGACCTACGAGCAGTACTTC. Translated: CASSLLAGTYEQYF.

This chain joins TRBV19 and TRBJ1-2; no firm D call. CDR1 and CDR2 from the germline V gene are LNHDA and SQIVND (reference sequence). The CDR3 spans 15 residues. Trimming left V 0 bases short and J 6 bases short, with 14 bases between. The CDR3, as DNA: TGTGCCAGTAGTATAGATACGGTCGGCGGTGATGGCTACACCTTC. Its protein product is CASSIDTVGGDGYTF. Variable domain in full (rest from reference TRBV19 and TRBJ1-2): DGGITQSPKYLFRKEGQNVTLSCEQNLNHDAMYWYRQDPGQGLRLIYYSQIVNDFQKGDIAEGYSVSREKKESFPLTVTSAQKNPTAFYLCASSIDTVGGDGYTFGSGTRLTVV.

The J gene is TRBJ2-3, the V gene TRBV4-1; 10 bases fit TRBD2. V shed 0 bases and J 2 bases; nucleotides not matched to a gene: 5. The CDR3 is made up of 17 amino acids. Germline loops: CDR1 MGHRA, CDR2 YSYEKL. The CDR3 reads CASSQDGTSGVTDTQYF. The CDR3 bases are TGCGCCAGCAGCCAAGATGGAACTAGCGGGGTCACAGATACGCAGTATTTT.

The CDR3 DNA sequence: TGCAGCGCCCTGGGTGGACAGACGGGCTACACCTTC. This codes for CSALGGQTGYTF. This chain uses TRBV29-1 with TRBJ1-2; D is perhaps TRBD1 (6 bases). The CDR3 loop spans 12 amino acids. The germline V and J ends were trimmed by 7 bases and 8 bases, with 17 bases remaining between them. Germline V gives CDR1 SQVTM, CDR2 ANQGSEA.